Sequencing of this TCR beta chain was carried out in a study of blood T cell repertoires in COVID-19. Across the whole study: The United States, Italy and Spain provided the acute and convalescent COVID-19 samples.

Clinical history as reported by participants underpinned cohort assignment. The CDR3 is 14 residues long. The germline CDR1 and CDR2 sequences are MDHEN and SYDVKM. Trimming removed 6 bases from V and 4 bases from J; junction bases left unmatched: 7. Original processing methods: Nucleated cell number was recorded as an estimate derived from reference gene primer amplification. The protocol was immunoSEQ multiplex PCR, while the TCRdb copy is restricted to in-frame clones and leaves out a portion. Clonal size and the V and J genes are those of that table, whereas D and trimming came from the DNA. The repertoire holds roughly 250,000 clones, around 87% seen once, with 6% to 7% in the top ten.

The receptor was derived from a woman aged 25 to 45 with acute COVID-19. V is TRBV28 and J is TRBJ2-7; TRBD2 aligns across 9 bases. The sample was PBMCs or T cells enriched from blood (not recorded which). The CDR3 DNA reads TGTGCCAGCAGGGGACTAGCACGGAGTTACGAGCAGTACTTC. This encodes CASRGLARSYEQYF.